These T cell receptor beta chains were read from a single sample in a study of shared clonotypes between healthy human individuals. The table came from immunoSEQ multiplex PCR; TCRdb's copy has only in-frame clones and leaves some out. The sample lists more than 2 million clones, approximately 96% occurring once. The sequenced material came from naive CD4+ T cells sorted from blood. The receptors were gathered from a man aged 18-30 years in good health. The CDR3 runs from the conserved cysteine through the conserved F or W. Fields, in order: J gene, D gene, V gene, clone size, CDR3 DNA, CDR3 protein. A D gene is named only where the DNA matches it firmly. Clone size is stated in some rows and not others, as once, few, many or a class when expanded.

>TRBJ1-4|NA|TRBV28|NA
TGTGCCAGCAGTTTATCAGGGCAGCGGGAAAAACTGTTTTTT
CASSLSGQREKLFF
>TRBJ1-1|NA|TRBV27|NA
TGTGCCAGCAGTTTACGCGAGAACACTGAAGCTTTCTTT
CASSLRENTEAFF
>TRBJ2-1|TRBD1|TRBV29-1|once
TGCAGCGTTCCACCTACAACCCGGACAGGGGCCCTCTCCTACAATGAGCAGTTCTTC
CSVPPTTRTGALSYNEQFF
>TRBJ1-1|NA|TRBV7-3|NA
TGTGCCAGCAGCATTACAGGAAACACTGAAGCTTTCTTT
CASSITGNTEAFF
>TRBJ1-2|NA|TRBV4-1|NA
TGCGCCAGCAGCCACCAGGGGACGGCGGGGCACTATGGCTACACCTTC
CASSHQGTAGHYGYTF
>TRBJ2-5|TRBD2|TRBV11-3|NA
TGTGCCAGCAGGGGAGGGACTAGCGGGTTCCAAGAGACCCAGTACTTC
CASRGGTSGFQETQYF
>TRBJ1-3|NA|TRBV5-1|NA
TGCGCCAGCAGCGTGGGCTCTGGAAACACCATATATTTT
CASSVGSGNTIYF
>TRBJ1-5|NA|TRBV7-9|few
TGTGCCAGTGGGGGGAATCAGCCCCAGCATTTT
CASGGNQPQHF
>TRBJ1-5|NA|TRBV28|NA
TGTGCCAGCAGCCAGGCGGGAAATCAGCCCCAGCATTTT
CASSQAGNQPQHF
>TRBJ1-5|NA|TRBV10-2|NA
TGCGCCAGCAGGAAAACAGGAGCATCCAATCAGCCCCAGCATTTT
CASRKTGASNQPQHF
>TRBJ2-3|NA|TRBV5-1|NA
TGCGCCAGCAGCTTGGATTGGGTCTCTAGGGATACGCAGTATTTT
CASSLDWVSRDTQYF
>TRBJ2-7|NA|TRBV25-1|NA
TGTGCCAGCAGTGATAGTGGACTCTCCTCCGAGCAGTACTTC
CASSDSGLSSEQYF